These 31 T cell receptor beta chains share one sample of origin, sequenced in a study of OX40 agonist ivuxolimab in advanced cancers. The assay was immunoSEQ multiplex PCR, and TCRdb's table has in-frame clones only and misses some. Among tens of thousands of clones listed, about 86% were seen once. Material: CD4+ or CD8+ T cells sorted from blood, obtained in a trial of the OX40 agonist ivuxolimab. The receptors were gathered from an adult with an advanced solid tumor such as melanoma, head and neck, liver or kidney cancer.

DNA for the CDR3: TGTGCCAGCAGCCGACAAGGGACAGGGGGCGATGGTAGCAATCAGCCCCAGCATTTT. Translation gives CASSRQGTGGDGSNQPQHF. V and J are TRBV5-4 and TRBJ1-5; the match to TRBD1 covers 12 bases. This CDR3 region has 19 residues. The trim removed 4 bases at V and 0 bases at J, leaving 11 bases unmatched. In germline, CDR1 is SGHNT, CDR2 YYREEE (reference sequence).

DNA for the CDR3: TGTGCCAGCATGGAGGGAGGGAAATACGAGCAGTACTTC. Its translation is CASMEGGKYEQYF. The rearrangement joins TRBV6-5 to TRBJ2-7; 7 nucleotides agree with TRBD2. This CDR3 region has 13 residues. J lost 4 bases, V lost 7 bases, and 7 bases had no gene match. Germline assignment: CDR1 MNHEY and CDR2 SVGAGI.

The V and J genes are TRBV7-9 and TRBJ2-7, with unresolved D. The V end lost 3 bases, the J end lost 5 bases, and 5 bases lay between the germline ends. Germline values: CDR1 SEHNR, CDR2 FQNEAQ (reference sequence). CDR3 length equals 11 residues. This CDR3 reads CASSFIDEQYF. Here the CDR3 DNA reads TGTGCCAGCAGCTTTATAGACGAGCAGTACTTC.

The chain recombines TRBV4-2 with TRBJ1-3, with unresolved D. Trimming stripped 4 bases from V and 2 bases from J, with 12 bases between. CDR1 is LGHNA and CDR2 is YNFKEQ in the germline V gene. The CDR3 is made up of 15 amino acids. The CDR3 loop reads CASSPFSAPGNTIYF. The CDR3 DNA is TGTGCCAGCAGCCCGTTCTCCGCCCCTGGAAACACCATATATTTT.

A few counts support this clone. The chain couples TRBV4-2 to TRBJ1-5; the D is unclear. The CDR3 spans 13 residues. V was pared by 0 bases and J by 1 base, with 1 base between. CDR1 and CDR2 (germline): LGHNA, YNFKEQ. Here the CDR3 DNA reads TGTGCCAGCAGCCAAGACAGCAATCAGCCCCAGCATTTT. Its protein is CASSQDSNQPQHF.

The chain has TRBV29-1 and TRBJ2-2; D may be TRBD1 (6 bases). V shed 5 bases and J shed 2 bases, with 12 bases lying between them. This CDR3 has 14 residues. Germline V CDR1 and CDR2: SQVTM, ANQGSEA. CDR3 nucleotide sequence: TGCAGCGTTATCAGGGGCCCTAACACCGGGGAGCTGTTTTTT. Amino acid sequence: CSVIRGPNTGELFF.

The CDR3 spells CASSGSRVDLKNTGELFF. The CDR3 DNA follows: TGTGCCAGCAGCGGGAGCCGAGTGGACTTAAAAAACACCGGGGAGCTGTTTTTT. The V call is TRBV9, the J call TRBJ2-2; the D gene is possibly TRBD2 (5 bases). The germline V gene encodes CDR1 SGDLS and CDR2 YYNGEE. The V gene lost 3 bases and the J gene lost 2 bases, with 20 bases spanning the gap. CDR3 length equals 18 residues.

This rearrangement joins TRBV2 to TRBJ2-2; TRBD2 matches at 12 bases. Germline lookup yields CDR1 SNHLY and CDR2 FYNNEI. The CDR3 is 15 amino acids. Trimming removed 7 bases from V and 7 bases from J; junction bases left unmatched: 7. In DNA form, the CDR3 reads TGTGCCAGCACTCGACTAGCGGGAGAGATCGGGGAGCTGTTTTTT. This codes for CASTRLAGEIGELFF.

This sequence joins TRBV7-2 and TRBJ1-4, with 10 nucleotides matching TRBD1. The CDR3 covers 15 residues. From germline, CDR1 is SGHTA and CDR2 FQGNSA. Trimming took 4 bases from V and 7 from J; bases not matched to a gene: 6. The CDR3 is CASSSSGQGGEKLFF. The CDR3, as DNA: TGTGCCAGCAGCTCCTCTGGACAGGGGGGTGAAAAACTGTTTTTT.

V usage is TRBV4-1 and J usage is TRBJ2-1, with 9 bases that match TRBD2. Germline CDR1 and CDR2: MGHRA and YSYEKL. This CDR3 is built from 14 residues. V lost 4 bases and J lost 6; bases outside the gene matches: 4. The CDR3 region is CASSRSSGTNEQFF. DNA of the CDR3: TGCGCCAGCAGCCGCTCTAGCGGGACCAATGAGCAGTTCTTC.

The chain combines TRBV6-5 with TRBJ1-2; D is unresolved. The CDR3 runs 15 residues. The germline gives CDR1 MNHEY, CDR2 SVGAGI. The V gene lost 6 bases and the J gene lost 0 bases, with 14 bases spanning the gap. CDR3 DNA sequence: TGTGCCAGCAGCTCTCCGGGGAGCGCTAACTATGGCTACACCTTC. Translating gives CASSSPGSANYGYTF.

This sequence joins TRBV28 and TRBJ1-5; 7 bases map to TRBD1. V dropped 7 bases and J dropped 4; count of bases not matched to a gene: 16. The CDR3 is 17 residues long. Germline CDR1 is MDHEN and CDR2 is SYDVKM. The CDR3 sequence is CASTLQTGTASNQPQHF. The CDR3 region has the DNA TGTGCCAGCACACTTCAAACCGGGACAGCAAGTAATCAGCCCCAGCATTTT.

The rearrangement uses TRBV11-3 and TRBJ2-1; TRBD2 aligns across 15 bases. The length of the CDR3 is 17 residues. The trim removed 5 bases at V and 10 bases at J, leaving 12 bases unmatched. Germline values: CDR1 SGHNT, CDR2 YENEEA. CDR3: CASSRTSGRAQSGEQFF. As DNA, the CDR3 is TGTGCCAGCAGCCGGACTAGCGGGAGGGCCCAATCGGGGGAGCAGTTCTTC.

Details on this clone: Other DNA sequences of this sample code for an identical CDR3. V gene TRBV5-1 combines with J gene TRBJ2-5; no definite D call. The CDR3 consists of 14 residues. Trimming left V 0 bases short and J 4 bases short, with 10 bases between. Per the germline V gene, CDR1 is SGHRS and CDR2 is YFSETQ. In DNA form, the CDR3 reads TGCGCCAGCAGCTTGGAAGGGAATGGAGAGACCCAGTACTTC. This encodes CASSLEGNGETQYF.

The genes are TRBV23-1 and TRBJ1-5; D unclear. TRBV23-1 is placed among ORFs of uncertain function. V was pared by 0 bases and J by 5 bases, with 17 bases between. The length of the CDR3 is 17 residues. The CDR3 region is CASSQSRVHWFYQPQHF. CDR3 DNA: TGCGCCAGCAGTCAATCGAGAGTACACTGGTTCTATCAGCCCCAGCATTTT.

This clone is a singleton in its sample. This sequence joins TRBV4-1 and TRBJ2-1, with 7 nucleotides matching TRBD1. The CDR3 has 15 residues. The V and J ends lost 4 bases and 0 bases, in that order; junction bases with no gene match: 3. Germline V gene sequence: CDR1 MGHRA, CDR2 YSYEKL. DNA for the CDR3: TGCGCCAGCAGCCTCCGGGACAGCTCCTACAATGAGCAGTTCTTC. Its translation: CASSLRDSSYNEQFF.

The rearrangement joins TRBV28 to TRBJ2-7, with a tentative D call TRBD1 (6 bases). Germline CDR1 and CDR2: MDHEN and SYDVKM. V dropped 3 bases and J dropped 2 bases, with 11 bases sitting between them. The CDR3 loop spans 14 amino acids. Here the CDR3 DNA reads TGTGCCAGCAGTTTTCCGACAGGTACCTACGAGCAGTACTTC. It is translated as CASSFPTGTYEQYF.

This clone has just one count. The chain links TRBV5-1 to TRBJ1-5, with D unclear. V gave up 4 bases and J gave up 0 bases, with 17 bases separating them. The CDR3 consists of 17 residues. In germline, CDR1 is SGHRS, CDR2 YFSETQ. Here the CDR3 reads CASSPPEEADSNQPQHF. In DNA form, the CDR3 reads TGCGCCAGCAGCCCCCCCGAGGAGGCCGATAGCAATCAGCCCCAGCATTTT.

The V gene is TRBV6-5, the J gene TRBJ1-5, with 8 bases identical to TRBD1. Germline CDR1 is MNHEY and CDR2 is SVGAGI. The V segment lost 5 bases and the J segment 6 bases; nucleotides outside the gene matches: 6. CDR3 length: 14 amino acids. CDR3 amino acids: CASSRQGNGQPQHF. CDR3 DNA: TGTGCCAGCAGTAGACAGGGGAATGGTCAGCCCCAGCATTTT.

This chain uses TRBV7-9 with TRBJ1-2; 7 bases map to TRBD1. There are 14 residues in the CDR3. Looked up from germline, CDR1 is SEHNR and CDR2 is FQNEAQ (reference sequence). Losses at the gene ends were 5 bases for V and 6 bases for J; bases not matched to a gene: 9. DNA for the CDR3: TGTGCCAGCAGCGTAAAACAGGGGATCCATGGCTACACCTTC. This sequence encodes CASSVKQGIHGYTF.

This chain connects TRBV18 to TRBJ2-2, with 10 bases identical to TRBD1. This CDR3 region has 16 residues. Germline CDR1 is KGHSH and CDR2 is LQKENI. V lost 5 bases to trimming and J lost 0 bases; unmatched junction nucleotides: 3. Here the CDR3 reads CASSGTGDTNTGELFF. The CDR3 DNA is TGTGCCAGCTCAGGGACAGGGGACACGAACACCGGGGAGCTGTTTTTT.

This clone appeared a few times. V usage is TRBV11-2 and J usage is TRBJ2-7; D gene unclear. Per the germline V gene, CDR1 is SGHAT and CDR2 is FQNNGV. The V gene lost 0 bases and the J gene lost 6 bases, with 12 bases spanning the gap. This CDR3 contains 14 residues. The CDR3 DNA reads TGTGCCAGCAGCTTAGATACGAGCCTACGCGAGCAGTACTTC. Residues: CASSLDTSLREQYF. Together with reference TRBV11-2 and TRBJ2-7, the CDR3 gives the full variable domain: EAGVAQSPRYKIIEKRQSVAFWCNPISGHATLYWYQQILGQGPKLLIQFQNNGVVDDSQLPKDRFSAERLKGVDSTLKIQPAKLEDSAVYLCASSLDTSLREQYFGPGTRLTVT.

V and J are TRBV7-7 and TRBJ2-7; 9 nucleotides align to TRBD2. The CDR3 is 15 amino acids. Trimming removed 1 base from V and 2 bases from J; junction bases left unmatched: 3. Germline-derived CDR1 and CDR2 are SSHAT and FNYEAQ (reference sequence). This CDR3 is CASSLGASGAYEQYF. CDR3 bases: TGTGCCAGCAGCTTAGGCGCTAGCGGGGCCTACGAGCAGTACTTC.

The V gene is TRBV9, the J gene TRBJ2-2, with D possibly matching TRBD2 (5 bases). V lost 0 bases, J lost 4 bases, and 10 bases lay in between. CDR3 length: 15 residues. The V gene's germline CDR1 is SGDLS and CDR2 YYNGEE. The CDR3: CASSVGWLATGELFF. In nucleotides, the CDR3 is TGTGCCAGCAGCGTAGGATGGCTAGCCACCGGGGAGCTGTTTTTT.

This CDR3 reads CASRIGGSYNEQFF. In DNA, the CDR3 is TGCGCCAGCCGTATCGGGGGTTCCTACAATGAGCAGTTCTTC. The rearrangement uses TRBV10-2 and TRBJ2-1; TRBD2 is a possible D gene (6 bases). Germline CDR1 is WSHSY and CDR2 is SAAADI. This CDR3 contains 14 residues. Trimming pared 8 bases from V and 1 base from J, leaving 12 bases between.

V and J are TRBV7-2 and TRBJ1-1, with 9 bases that match TRBD1. This CDR3 region has 16 residues. V shed 1 base and J 5 bases; nucleotides not matched to a gene: 8. Germline V gene sequence: CDR1 SGHTA, CDR2 FQGNSA. The CDR3 nucleotides are TGTGCCAGCAGCTTAGTACTCCGGGACAGGGAGACTGAAGCTTTCTTT. Its translation: CASSLVLRDRETEAFF.

This chain uses TRBV19 with TRBJ2-7; 7 bases agree with TRBD1. This CDR3 has 14 amino acids. Germline-derived CDR1 and CDR2 are LNHDA and SQIVND (reference sequence). V lost 2 bases to trimming and J lost 0 bases; unmatched junction nucleotides: 1. The CDR3 nucleotides are TGTGCCAGTAGTATACAGGGGGACTCCTACGAGCAGTACTTC. It codes for CASSIQGDSYEQYF.

This sequence joins TRBV10-3 and TRBJ2-1; D may match TRBD1 or TRBD2 (6 bases each). Trimming took off 7 bases at V and 5 bases at J, with 21 bases between the two ends. The CDR3 runs 16 residues. Germline assignment: CDR1 ENHRY and CDR2 SYGVKD. CDR3 residues: CAINPRGPNSDNEQFF. CDR3 nucleotide sequence: TGTGCCATCAACCCCCGGGGGCCTAACAGTGACAATGAGCAGTTCTTC.

The CDR3 spells CASSVGLAAMGTQYF. For the CDR3, the DNA is TGTGCCAGCAGCGTTGGACTAGCGGCAATGGGGACCCAGTACTTC. J is TRBJ2-5 and V is TRBV14; 10 nucleotides align to TRBD2. V trimming: 5 bases; J trimming: 7 bases; junction bases outside the gene matches: 10. Germline V gene data show CDR1 as SGHDN and CDR2 as FVKESK. CDR3 length: 15 residues.

The chain combines TRBV18 with TRBJ2-1; 7 nucleotides match TRBD2. Germline V gives CDR1 KGHSH, CDR2 LQKENI. V lost 3 bases, J lost 9 bases, and 5 bases stayed unmatched. This CDR3 comprises 13 residues. The CDR3 sequence: CASSPPSGFEQFF. The CDR3 DNA follows: TGTGCCAGCTCACCGCCTAGCGGTTTTGAGCAGTTCTTC.

This chain joins TRBV11-2 and TRBJ2-1; D may be TRBD2 (5 bases). Looked up from germline, CDR1 is SGHAT and CDR2 is FQNNGV. The CDR3 extends over 13 amino acids. V was clipped by 0 bases and J by 7 bases, with 7 bases between them. DNA for the CDR3: TGTGCCAGCAGCTTAGAGCCGGGAAATGAGCAGTTCTTC. It is translated as CASSLEPGNEQFF.